Below, 20 T cell receptor beta chains from the same sample are listed, as sequenced in a study of a mutant IDH1 vaccine in newly diagnosed glioma. The time point: baseline, week 1 (first vaccination visit). Treatment indicated: pre-vaccination baseline after standard-of-care therapy. Only in-frame clones appear in the TCRdb table, and some are missing; sequencing was by immunoSEQ multiplex PCR. Of 75,000 to 100,000 clones in the sample, 70% to 90% were seen once. The starting material was PBMCs, obtained from a glioma patient treated with radiotherapy, temozolomide or both. The origin of the receptors is a woman in her fifties or sixties with glioma.

The chain links TRBV27 to TRBJ2-7, with 7 bases aligning to TRBD1. After removal of 6 bases from V and 3 bases from J, the junction contained 11 bases not matched to a gene. CDR1 is MNHEY and CDR2 is SMNVEV in the germline V gene (reference sequence). The CDR3 spans 15 residues. DNA for the CDR3: TGTGCCAGCAGCCCCGCGGAGGCAGGGGGCTACGAGCAGTACTTC. Its protein is CASSPAEAGGYEQYF.

The chain is built from TRBV10-3 and TRBJ2-1, with D perhaps matching TRBD1 (6 bases). The CDR3 runs 15 residues. Germline loops: CDR1 ENHRY, CDR2 SYGVKD. The V end was cut by 6 bases, the J end by 6 bases, with 18 bases between. Here the CDR3 reads CAISDPDSLLNEQFF. The CDR3, as DNA: TGTGCCATCAGCGACCCGGACAGCCTCCTCAATGAGCAGTTCTTC.

This clone was recorded at least ten times. The chain recombines TRBV29-1 with TRBJ1-2; possible D gene TRBD1, 5 bases. Trimming removed 4 bases at V and 3 bases at J, with 9 bases between. The CDR3 is 12 amino acids. Germline assignment: CDR1 SQVTM and CDR2 ANQGSEA. Written as DNA, the CDR3 is TGCAGCGTTGGTAGGGGTCACTATGGCTACACCTTC. Translating it yields CSVGRGHYGYTF.

J is TRBJ2-3 and V is TRBV18; TRBD2 agrees at 10 bases. There are 16 residues in the CDR3. The ends lost 3 bases at V and 3 bases at J; junction bases unmatched: 6. Looked up from germline, CDR1 is KGHSH and CDR2 is LQKENI. In DNA, the CDR3 is TGTGCCAGCTCACCCATAGCGGGAGGTCTTACAGATACGCAGTATTTT. Translated, it gives CASSPIAGGLTDTQYF.

CDR3: CATLSWGTGELFF. The CDR3 DNA reads TGTGCCACCCTCTCATGGGGTACCGGGGAGCTGTTTTTT. The chain links TRBV19 to TRBJ2-2; D gene unclear. Trimming pared 10 bases from V and 5 bases from J, leaving 14 bases between. The CDR3 loop spans 13 amino acids. From germline, CDR1 is LNHDA and CDR2 SQIVND (reference sequence).

The chain couples TRBV28 to TRBJ1-5; TRBD1 might be the D (6 bases). V dropped 3 bases and J dropped 7 bases, with 13 bases sitting between them. The CDR3 runs 14 residues. CDR1 and CDR2 from the germline V gene are MDHEN and SYDVKM. CDR3 sequence: CASSFGGARQPQHF. The CDR3 DNA is TGTGCCAGCAGTTTTGGGGGGGCAAGGCAGCCCCAGCATTTT. The variable domain in full, completed from reference TRBV28 and TRBJ1-5, reads DVKVTQSSRYLVKRTGEKVFLECVQDMDHENMFWYRQDPGLGLRLIYFSYDVKMKEKGDIPEGYSVSREKKERFSLILESASTNQTSMYLCASSFGGARQPQHFGDGTRLSIL.

The chain uses TRBV6-5 and TRBJ2-7; D not resolved. Germline-derived CDR1 and CDR2 are MNHEY and SVGAGI. This CDR3 region has 13 residues. V was cut by 6 bases and J by 6 bases, with 15 bases left in between. Here the CDR3 DNA reads TGTGCCAGCAGGGCGTCGACGTTCACCGAGCAGTACTTC. Amino acids: CASRASTFTEQYF.

The V call is TRBV13, the J call TRBJ1-2; D is unresolved. Trimming took off 2 bases at V and 5 bases at J, with 12 bases between the two ends. The CDR3 is made up of 14 amino acids. The germline CDR1 and CDR2 sequences are PRHDT and FYEKMQ (reference sequence). CDR3 residues: CASSLWANLYGYTF. The DNA of the CDR3 is TGTGCCAGCAGCTTATGGGCAAATCTATATGGCTACACCTTC.

The V call is TRBV19, the J call TRBJ1-1; 7 nucleotides line up with TRBD1. Germline CDR1 is LNHDA and CDR2 is SQIVND (reference sequence). The junction had 11 bases not matched to a gene; V was cut back by 3 bases and J by 7 bases. This CDR3 has 15 amino acids. CDR3 loop: CASSMFGQAGGEAFF. The CDR3 DNA follows: TGTGCCAGTAGTATGTTTGGACAGGCCGGTGGTGAAGCTTTCTTT.

The rearrangement uses TRBV5-1 and TRBJ2-2; 10 positions agree with TRBD1. This CDR3 region has 14 residues. CDR1 is SGHRS and CDR2 is YFSETQ in the germline V gene. Trimming cost V 3 bases and J 6 bases; bases outside gene matches: 2. As DNA, the CDR3 is TGCGCCAGCAGCTCAGGACAGGGGGCCGGGGAGCTGTTTTTT. Its translation: CASSSGQGAGELFF. The whole variable domain, filled in from reference TRBV5-1 and TRBJ2-2, reads KAGVTQTPRYLIKTRGQQVTLSCSPISGHRSVSWYQQTPGQGLQFLFEYFSETQRNKGNFPGRFSGRQFSNSRSEMNVSTLELGDSALYLCASSSGQGAGELFFGEGSRLTVL.

The chain carries TRBV28 and TRBJ2-1; perhaps D is TRBD1 or TRBD2 (5 bases each). Trimming pared 3 bases from V and 7 bases from J, leaving 16 bases between. The CDR3 runs 15 residues. The germline V gene encodes CDR1 MDHEN and CDR2 SYDVKM. CDR3 DNA sequence: TGTGCCAGCAGTTTTGGGGGATCCCCTATTAATGAGCAGTTCTTC. It is translated as CASSFGGSPINEQFF.

The V and J genes are TRBV4-1 and TRBJ2-1; D is undetermined. Germline CDR1 and CDR2: MGHRA and YSYEKL. The length of the CDR3 is 15 residues. Trimming shortened V by 2 bases and J by 0 bases, and 8 bases separated the two germline ends. The CDR3 DNA reads as TGCGCCAGCAGCCAAAAACATTTCTCCTACAATGAGCAGTTCTTC. Amino acid sequence: CASSQKHFSYNEQFF.

V and J are TRBV7-3 and TRBJ2-7, with 16 positions matching TRBD2. CDR1 SGHTA and CDR2 FQGTGA come from the germline V gene. The CDR3 runs 19 residues. V trimming: 5 bases; J trimming: 2 bases; junction bases outside the gene matches: 12. The CDR3 sequence is CASSPGGGLAGGLTYEQYF. For the CDR3, the DNA is TGTGCCAGCAGCCCGGGCGGGGGACTAGCGGGAGGGCTCACCTACGAGCAGTACTTC.

This clone was picked up one time. The gene calls are TRBV6-6 and TRBJ1-6; 10 nucleotides align to TRBD1. CDR3 size: 15 residues. The junction had 5 bases not matched to a gene; V was cut back by 2 bases and J by 10 bases. Germline V CDR1 and CDR2: MNHNY, SVGAGI (reference sequence). The CDR3 spells CASSYRDRGFSPLHF. CDR3 nucleotides: TGTGCCAGCAGTTACCGGGACAGGGGATTCTCACCCCTCCACTTT.

The J gene is TRBJ2-7, the V gene TRBV9; 8 nucleotides align to TRBD1. Trimming removed 4 bases from V and 3 bases from J; junction bases left unmatched: 6. The CDR3 loop spans 14 amino acids. Germline CDR1 SGDLS, CDR2 YYNGEE. CDR3 sequence (DNA): TGTGCCAGCAGCCCCGGACAGGGATTCTACGAGCAGTACTTC. The encoded protein is CASSPGQGFYEQYF.

A few counts support this clone. The genes are TRBV27 and TRBJ2-7; 8 positions match TRBD1. With V trimmed by 8 bases and J by 3 bases, 12 bases remained unmatched. Looked up from germline, CDR1 is MNHEY and CDR2 is SMNVEV (reference sequence). The CDR3 length is 15 residues. CDR3 in DNA: TGTGCCAGCGGCCCCAGAACAGGGGGACGCTACGAGCAGTACTTC. Its translation is CASGPRTGGRYEQYF.

V is TRBV7-2 and J is TRBJ2-3; the match to TRBD2 covers 7 bases. CDR3 length: 17 amino acids. Germline V gives CDR1 SGHTA, CDR2 FQGNSA. V dropped 1 base and J dropped 2; count of bases not matched to a gene: 9. The CDR3 bases are TGTGCCAGCAGCTTAGGGGGTACTAGCGCAGCCACAGATACGCAGTATTTT. Amino acid sequence: CASSLGGTSAATDTQYF.

The chain recombines TRBV28 with TRBJ1-5; possible D gene TRBD1, 5 bases. The V gene's germline CDR1 is MDHEN and CDR2 SYDVKM. The CDR3 sequence is 14 residues long. The V end was cut by 7 bases, the J end by 7 bases, with 17 bases between. CDR3 region: CASIPRSGPQPQHF. In nucleotides, the CDR3 is TGTGCCAGCATTCCCCGGTCAGGGCCGCAGCCCCAGCATTTT.

This rearrangement joins TRBV10-3 to TRBJ2-7; 7 nucleotides line up with TRBD1. Germline CDR1 ENHRY, CDR2 SYGVKD. V was clipped by 6 bases and J by 3 bases; unmatched bases: 5. There are 13 residues in the CDR3. CDR3 sequence (DNA): TGTGCCATCAGCCCGGGACAGCTCTACGAGCAGTACTTC. Amino acids: CAISPGQLYEQYF.

This clone was counted between two and nine times. This chain connects TRBV2 to TRBJ2-3; TRBD2 might be the D (5 bases). V lost 8 bases and J lost 6, with 18 bases in between. CDR3 size: 14 residues. CDR1 and CDR2 (germline): SNHLY, FYNNEI. This CDR3 reads CASRVRGALDTQYF. The CDR3 bases are TGTGCCAGCCGAGTCCGGGGTGCTCTGGATACGCAGTATTTT.